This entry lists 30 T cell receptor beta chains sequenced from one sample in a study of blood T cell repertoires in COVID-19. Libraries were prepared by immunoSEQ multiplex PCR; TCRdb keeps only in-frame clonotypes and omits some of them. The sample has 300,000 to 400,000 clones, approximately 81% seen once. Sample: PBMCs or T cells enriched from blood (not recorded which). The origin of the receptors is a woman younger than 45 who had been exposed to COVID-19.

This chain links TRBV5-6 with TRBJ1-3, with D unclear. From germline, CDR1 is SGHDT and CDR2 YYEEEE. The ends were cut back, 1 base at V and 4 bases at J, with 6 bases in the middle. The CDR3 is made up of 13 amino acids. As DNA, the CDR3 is TGTGCCAGCAGCTTGAAAGCCGGAAACACCATATATTTT. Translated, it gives CASSLKAGNTIYF. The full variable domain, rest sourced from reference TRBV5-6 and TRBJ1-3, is DAGVTQSPTHLIKTRGQQVTLRCSPKSGHDTVSWYQQALGQGPQFIFQYYEEEERQRGNFPDRFSGHQFPNYSSELNVNALLLGDSALYLCASSLKAGNTIYFGEGSWLTVV.

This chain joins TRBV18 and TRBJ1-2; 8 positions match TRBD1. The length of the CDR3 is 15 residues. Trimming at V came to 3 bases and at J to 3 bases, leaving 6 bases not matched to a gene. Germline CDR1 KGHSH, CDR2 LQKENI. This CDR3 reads CASSPNQGADYGYTF. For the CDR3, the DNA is TGTGCCAGCTCACCTAACCAGGGGGCTGACTATGGCTACACCTTC.

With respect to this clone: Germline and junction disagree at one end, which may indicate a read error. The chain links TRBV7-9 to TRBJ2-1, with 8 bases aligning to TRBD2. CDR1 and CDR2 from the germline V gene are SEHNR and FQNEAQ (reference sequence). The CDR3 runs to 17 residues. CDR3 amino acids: CASGLPPLTSASNEQFF. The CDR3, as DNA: TGTGCCAGCGGCTTGCCCCCCTTGACTAGCGCCAGCAATGAGCAGTTCTTC.

The CDR3 here is CASRGSGVDTQYF. The CDR3 bases are TGTGCCAGCAGGGGTAGCGGGGTAGATACGCAGTATTTT. The chain uses TRBV6-5 and TRBJ2-3; 8 bases fit TRBD2. The CDR3 sequence is 13 residues long. The germline CDR1 and CDR2 sequences are MNHEY and SVGAGI. Unmatched junction bases numbered 4, after V lost 6 bases and J lost 5 bases.

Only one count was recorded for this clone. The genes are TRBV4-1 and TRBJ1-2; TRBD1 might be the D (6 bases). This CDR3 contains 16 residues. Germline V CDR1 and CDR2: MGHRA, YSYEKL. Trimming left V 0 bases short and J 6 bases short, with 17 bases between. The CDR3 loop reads CASSQDLGGLIDGYTF. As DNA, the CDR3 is TGCGCCAGCAGCCAAGATCTGGGGGGGCTGATAGATGGCTACACCTTC.

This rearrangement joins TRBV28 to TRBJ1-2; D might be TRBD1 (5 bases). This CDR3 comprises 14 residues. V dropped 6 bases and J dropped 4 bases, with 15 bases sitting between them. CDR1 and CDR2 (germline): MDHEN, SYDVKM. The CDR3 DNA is TGTGCCAGCAGCTCAGGGTGGTTAGGCTATGGCTACACCTTC. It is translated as CASSSGWLGYGYTF.

The CDR3 loop is CASRGGDNSPLHF. CDR3 DNA: TGTGCCAGCCGTGGGGGGGATAATTCACCCCTCCACTTT. The chain carries TRBV28 and TRBJ1-6; D is possibly TRBD1 (5 bases). The CDR3 contains 13 residues. Germline V lookup: CDR1 MDHEN, CDR2 SYDVKM. Trimming pared 8 bases from V and 5 bases from J, leaving 10 bases between. The full variable domain, in which reference TRBV28 and TRBJ1-6 provide the parts outside the CDR3, is DVKVTQSSRYLVKRTGEKVFLECVQDMDHENMFWYRQDPGLGLRLIYFSYDVKMKEKGDIPEGYSVSREKKERFSLILESASTNQTSMYLCASRGGDNSPLHFGNGTRLTVT.

CDR3 nucleotide sequence: TGTGCCAGCAGCCCGGGACTAGCGGGGGGGCAGGAGACCCAGTACTTC. Encoded protein: CASSPGLAGGQETQYF. V gene TRBV7-6 combines with J gene TRBJ2-5, with 16 bases identical to TRBD2. CDR1 and CDR2 (germline): SGHVS, FNYEAQ. The CDR3 totals 16 residues. Germline trimming cut 5 bases from V and 5 bases from J; bases unmatched to any gene: 5.

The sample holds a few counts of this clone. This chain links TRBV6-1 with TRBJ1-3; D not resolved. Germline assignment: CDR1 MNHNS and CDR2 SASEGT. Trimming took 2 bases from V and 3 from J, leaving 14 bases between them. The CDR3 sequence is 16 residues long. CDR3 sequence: CASSETTLLVGNTIYF. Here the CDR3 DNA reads TGTGCCAGCAGTGAAACTACGCTGCTTGTTGGAAACACCATATATTTT.

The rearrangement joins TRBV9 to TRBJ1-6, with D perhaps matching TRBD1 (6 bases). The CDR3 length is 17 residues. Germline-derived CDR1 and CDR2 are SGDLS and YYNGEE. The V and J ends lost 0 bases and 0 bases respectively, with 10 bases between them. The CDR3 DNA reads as TGTGCCAGCAGCGTAGCAAGGGGGAGCTCCTATAATTCACCCCTCCACTTT. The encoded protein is CASSVARGSSYNSPLHF.

This CDR3 reads CASSLEAKGDYNEQFF. Written as DNA, the CDR3 is TGCGCCAGCAGCTTGGAAGCAAAGGGGGATTACAATGAGCAGTTCTTC. V and J are TRBV5-1 and TRBJ2-1, with D perhaps matching TRBD1 (6 bases). CDR1 is SGHRS, CDR2 YFSETQ, per germline. There are 16 residues in the CDR3. V dropped 0 bases and J dropped 4 bases, with 14 bases sitting between them.

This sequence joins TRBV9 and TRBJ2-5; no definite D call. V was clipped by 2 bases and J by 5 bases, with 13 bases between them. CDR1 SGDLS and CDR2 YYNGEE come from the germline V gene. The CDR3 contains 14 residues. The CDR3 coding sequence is TGTGCCAGCAGCGTCAGACCGGGTAGGGAGACCCAGTACTTC. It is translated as CASSVRPGRETQYF.

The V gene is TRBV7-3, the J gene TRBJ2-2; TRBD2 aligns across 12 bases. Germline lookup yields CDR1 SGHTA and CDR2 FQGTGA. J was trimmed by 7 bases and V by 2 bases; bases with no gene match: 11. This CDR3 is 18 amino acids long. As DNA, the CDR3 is TGTGCCAGCAGCTTATATTCCGGACTAGCGGGGAATAACGGGGAGCTGTTTTTT. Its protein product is CASSLYSGLAGNNGELFF. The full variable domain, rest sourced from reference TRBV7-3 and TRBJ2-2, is GAGVSQTPSNKVTEKGKYVELRCDPISGHTALYWYRQSLGQGPEFLIYFQGTGAADDSGLPNDRFFAVRPEGSVSTLKIQRTERGDSAVYLCASSLYSGLAGNNGELFFGEGSRLTVL.

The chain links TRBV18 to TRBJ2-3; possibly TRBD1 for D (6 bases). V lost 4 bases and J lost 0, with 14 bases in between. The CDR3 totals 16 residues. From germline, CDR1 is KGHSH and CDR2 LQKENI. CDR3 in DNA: TGTGCCAGCTCACGTGGACAGCCGTCAAGCACAGATACGCAGTATTTT. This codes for CASSRGQPSSTDTQYF.

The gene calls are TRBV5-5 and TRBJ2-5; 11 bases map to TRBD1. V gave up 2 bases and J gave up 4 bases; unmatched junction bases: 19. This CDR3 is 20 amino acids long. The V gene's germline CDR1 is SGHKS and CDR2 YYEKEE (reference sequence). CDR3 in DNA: TGTGCCAGCAGCTTACGGCCTCTATCCGGTGGGACAGGGGGATCAGAGACCCAGTACTTC. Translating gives CASSLRPLSGGTGGSETQYF.

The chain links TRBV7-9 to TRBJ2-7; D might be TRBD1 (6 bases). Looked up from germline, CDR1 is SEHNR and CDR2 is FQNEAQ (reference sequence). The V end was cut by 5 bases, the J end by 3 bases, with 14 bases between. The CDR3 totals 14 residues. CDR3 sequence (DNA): TGTGCCAGCAGCCACAGGGAGTGGAGCTACGAGCAGTACTTC. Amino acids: CASSHREWSYEQYF.

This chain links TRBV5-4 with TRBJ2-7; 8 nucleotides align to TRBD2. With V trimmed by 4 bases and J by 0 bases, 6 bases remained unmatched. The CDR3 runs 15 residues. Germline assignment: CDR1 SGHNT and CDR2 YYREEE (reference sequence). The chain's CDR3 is CASSPSSGSSYEQYF. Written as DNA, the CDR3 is TGTGCCAGCAGCCCTTCGAGCGGGAGCTCCTACGAGCAGTACTTC. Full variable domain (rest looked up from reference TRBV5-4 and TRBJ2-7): ETGVTQSPTHLIKTRGQQVTLRCSSQSGHNTVSWYQQALGQGPQFIFQYYREEENGRGNFPPRFSGLQFPNYSSELNVNALELDDSALYLCASSPSSGSSYEQYFGPGTRLTVT.

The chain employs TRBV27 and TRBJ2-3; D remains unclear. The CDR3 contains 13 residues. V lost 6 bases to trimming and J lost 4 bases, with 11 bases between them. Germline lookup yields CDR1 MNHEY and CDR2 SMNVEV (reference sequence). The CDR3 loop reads CASRDSKSDTQYF. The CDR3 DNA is TGTGCCAGCAGGGATAGCAAATCAGATACGCAGTATTTT.

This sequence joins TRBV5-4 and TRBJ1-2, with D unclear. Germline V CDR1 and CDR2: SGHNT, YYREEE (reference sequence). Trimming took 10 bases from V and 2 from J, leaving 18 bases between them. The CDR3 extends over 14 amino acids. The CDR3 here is CAGLEPGVNYGYTF. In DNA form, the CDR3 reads TGTGCCGGCCTAGAACCGGGAGTAAACTATGGCTACACCTTC.

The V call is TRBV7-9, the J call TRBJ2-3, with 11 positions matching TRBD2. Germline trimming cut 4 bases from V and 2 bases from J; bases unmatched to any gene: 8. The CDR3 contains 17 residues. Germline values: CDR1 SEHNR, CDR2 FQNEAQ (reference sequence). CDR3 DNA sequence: TGTGCCAGCAGCTCTGCACTAGCGGGGGTTTACACAGATACGCAGTATTTT. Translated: CASSSALAGVYTDTQYF.

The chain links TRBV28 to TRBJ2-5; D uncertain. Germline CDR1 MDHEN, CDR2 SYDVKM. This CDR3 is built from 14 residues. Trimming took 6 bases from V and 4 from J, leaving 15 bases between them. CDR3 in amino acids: CASSSRINGETQYF. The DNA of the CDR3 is TGTGCCAGCAGCTCGCGGATTAATGGAGAGACCCAGTACTTC.

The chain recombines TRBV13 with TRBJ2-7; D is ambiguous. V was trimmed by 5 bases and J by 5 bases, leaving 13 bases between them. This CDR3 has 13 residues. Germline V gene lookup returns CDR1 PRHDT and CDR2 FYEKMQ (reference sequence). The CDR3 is CASSPDTAHEQYF. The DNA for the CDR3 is TGTGCCAGCAGCCCCGACACTGCTCACGAGCAGTACTTC.

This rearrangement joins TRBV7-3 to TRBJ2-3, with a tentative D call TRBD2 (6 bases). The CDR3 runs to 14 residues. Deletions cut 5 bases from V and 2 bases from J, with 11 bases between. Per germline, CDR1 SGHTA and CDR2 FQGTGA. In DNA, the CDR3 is TGTGCCAGCAGCCTGGCGGGGTTCACAGATACGCAGTATTTT. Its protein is CASSLAGFTDTQYF.

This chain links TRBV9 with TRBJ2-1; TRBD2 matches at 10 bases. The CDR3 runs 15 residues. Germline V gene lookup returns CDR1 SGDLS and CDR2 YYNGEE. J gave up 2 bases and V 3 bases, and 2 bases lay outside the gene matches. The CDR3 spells CASSEGTSAYNEQFF. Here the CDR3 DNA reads TGTGCCAGCAGCGAGGGGACTAGCGCCTACAATGAGCAGTTCTTC.

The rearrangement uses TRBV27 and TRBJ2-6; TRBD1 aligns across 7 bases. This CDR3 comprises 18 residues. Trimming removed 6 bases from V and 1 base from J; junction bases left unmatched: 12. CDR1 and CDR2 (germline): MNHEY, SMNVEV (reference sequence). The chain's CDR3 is CASSKQGQTISGANVLTF. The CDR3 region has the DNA TGTGCCAGCAGCAAACAGGGGCAAACTATTTCTGGGGCCAACGTCCTGACTTTC.

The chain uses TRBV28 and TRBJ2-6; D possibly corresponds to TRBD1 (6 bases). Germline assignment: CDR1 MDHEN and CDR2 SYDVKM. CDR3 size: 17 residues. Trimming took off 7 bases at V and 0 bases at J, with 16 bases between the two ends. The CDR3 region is CASTLRQGSSGANVLTF. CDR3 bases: TGTGCCAGCACCTTGAGGCAGGGGAGCTCTGGGGCCAACGTCCTGACTTTC.

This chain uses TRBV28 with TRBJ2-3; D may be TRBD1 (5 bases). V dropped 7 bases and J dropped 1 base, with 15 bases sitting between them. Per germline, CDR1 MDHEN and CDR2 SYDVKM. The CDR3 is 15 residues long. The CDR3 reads CASTRQPRGTDTQYF. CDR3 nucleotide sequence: TGTGCCAGCACCCGACAGCCAAGAGGCACAGATACGCAGTATTTT.

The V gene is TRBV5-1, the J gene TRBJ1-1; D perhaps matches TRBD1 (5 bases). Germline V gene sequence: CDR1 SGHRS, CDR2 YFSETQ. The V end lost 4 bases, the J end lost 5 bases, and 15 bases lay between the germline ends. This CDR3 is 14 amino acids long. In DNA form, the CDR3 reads TGCGCCAGCAGCCGGGACTCGTTGGATACTGAAGCTTTCTTT. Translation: CASSRDSLDTEAFF.

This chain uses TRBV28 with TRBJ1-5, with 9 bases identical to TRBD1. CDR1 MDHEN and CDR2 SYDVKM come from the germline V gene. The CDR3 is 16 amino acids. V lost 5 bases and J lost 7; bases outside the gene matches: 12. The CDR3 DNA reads TGTGCCAGCAGTGGATCGGGACAGGGATTCGGCCAGCCCCAGCATTTT. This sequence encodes CASSGSGQGFGQPQHF.

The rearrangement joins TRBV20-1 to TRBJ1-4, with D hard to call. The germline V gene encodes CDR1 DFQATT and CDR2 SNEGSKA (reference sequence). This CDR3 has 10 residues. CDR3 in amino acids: CRHRTEKLFF. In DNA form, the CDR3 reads TGCAGGCACAGAACTGAAAAACTGTTTTTT.